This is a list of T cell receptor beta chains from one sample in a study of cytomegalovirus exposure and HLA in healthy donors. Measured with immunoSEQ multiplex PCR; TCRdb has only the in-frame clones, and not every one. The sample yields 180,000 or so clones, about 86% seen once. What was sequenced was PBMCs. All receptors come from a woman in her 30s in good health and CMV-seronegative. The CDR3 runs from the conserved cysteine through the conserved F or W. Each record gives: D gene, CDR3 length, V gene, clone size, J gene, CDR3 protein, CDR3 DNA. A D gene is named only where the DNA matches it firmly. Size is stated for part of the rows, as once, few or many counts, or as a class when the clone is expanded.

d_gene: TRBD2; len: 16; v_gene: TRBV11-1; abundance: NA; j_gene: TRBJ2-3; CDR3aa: CASSSGTSGGADTQYF; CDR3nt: TGTGCCAGCAGCTCCGGGACTAGCGGGGGGGCGGATACGCAGTATTTT
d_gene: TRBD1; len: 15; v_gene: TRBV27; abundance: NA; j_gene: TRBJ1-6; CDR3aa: CASRFGTGVDSPLHF; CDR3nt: TGTGCCAGCCGTTTCGGGACAGGGGTGGATTCACCCCTCCACTTT
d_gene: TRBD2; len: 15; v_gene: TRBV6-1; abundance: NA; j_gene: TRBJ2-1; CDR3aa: CASTPRLAGYNEQFF; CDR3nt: TGTGCCAGCACCCCCCGGCTAGCGGGGTACAATGAGCAGTTCTTC
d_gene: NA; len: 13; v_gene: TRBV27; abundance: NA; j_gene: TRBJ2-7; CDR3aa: CASGRGASYEQYF; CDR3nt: TGTGCCAGCGGCCGGGGGGCATCCTACGAGCAGTACTTC
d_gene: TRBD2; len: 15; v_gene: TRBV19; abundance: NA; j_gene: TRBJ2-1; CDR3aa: CASSIVSGRDNEQFF; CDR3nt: TGTGCCAGTAGTATCGTGAGCGGGAGGGACAATGAGCAGTTCTTC
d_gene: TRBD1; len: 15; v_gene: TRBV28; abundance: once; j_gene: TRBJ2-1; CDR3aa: CASSFGDRDSNEQFF; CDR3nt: TGTGCCAGCAGTTTCGGGGACAGGGATTCCAATGAGCAGTTCTTC
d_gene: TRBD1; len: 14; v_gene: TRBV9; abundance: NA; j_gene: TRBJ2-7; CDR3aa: CASSAGTGNYEQYF; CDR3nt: TGTGCCAGCAGCGCCGGGACAGGGAACTACGAGCAGTACTTC
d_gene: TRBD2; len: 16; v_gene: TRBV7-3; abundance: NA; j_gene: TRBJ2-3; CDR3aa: CASSQLAGGGTDTQYF; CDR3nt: TGTGCCAGCAGCCAGCTAGCGGGGGGTGGCACAGATACGCAGTATTTT
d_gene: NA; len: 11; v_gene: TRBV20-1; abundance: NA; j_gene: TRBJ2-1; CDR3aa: CSADRLVEQFF; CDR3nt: TGCAGTGCCGATCGACTGGTTGAGCAGTTCTTC
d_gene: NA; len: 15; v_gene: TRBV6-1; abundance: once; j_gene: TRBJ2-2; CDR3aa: CASSREPTPTGELFF; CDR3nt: TGTGCCAGCTCCCGGGAGCCGACTCCCACCGGGGAGCTGTTTTTT
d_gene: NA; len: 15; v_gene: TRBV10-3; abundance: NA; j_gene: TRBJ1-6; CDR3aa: CAISESNRENSPLHF; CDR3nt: TGTGCCATCAGTGAGTCGAACAGGGAAAATTCACCCCTCCACTTT
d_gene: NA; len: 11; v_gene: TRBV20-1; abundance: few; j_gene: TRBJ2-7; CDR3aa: CSAAPGVWEYF; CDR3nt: TGCAGTGCTGCCCCCGGGGTCTGGGAGTACTTC
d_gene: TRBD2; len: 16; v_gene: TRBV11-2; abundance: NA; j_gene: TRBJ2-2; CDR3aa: CASSLGTSGGAGELFF; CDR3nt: TGTGCCAGCAGCTTGGGGACTAGCGGGGGGGCCGGGGAGCTGTTTTTT
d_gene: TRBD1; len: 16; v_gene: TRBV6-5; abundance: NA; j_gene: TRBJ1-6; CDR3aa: CASSYRDRGYNSPLHF; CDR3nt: TGTGCCAGCAGTTACAGGGACAGGGGCTATAATTCACCCCTCCACTTT
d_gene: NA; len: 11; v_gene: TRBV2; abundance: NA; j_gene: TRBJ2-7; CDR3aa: CASTYSYEQYF; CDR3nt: TGTGCCAGCACCTACTCCTACGAGCAGTACTTC
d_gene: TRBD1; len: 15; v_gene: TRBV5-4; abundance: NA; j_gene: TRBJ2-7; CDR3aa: CASSRDRDPLYEQYF; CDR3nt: TGTGCCAGCAGCCGGGACAGGGACCCCCTCTACGAGCAGTACTTC
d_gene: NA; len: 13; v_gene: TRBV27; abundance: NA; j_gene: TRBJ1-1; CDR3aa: CASSFNSNTEAFF; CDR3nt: TGTGCCAGCAGTTTTAACTCAAACACTGAAGCTTTCTTT
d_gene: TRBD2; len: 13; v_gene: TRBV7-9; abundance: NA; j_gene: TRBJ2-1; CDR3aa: CASSWTSGNEQFF; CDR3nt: TGTGCCAGCAGCTGGACTAGCGGCAATGAGCAGTTCTTC
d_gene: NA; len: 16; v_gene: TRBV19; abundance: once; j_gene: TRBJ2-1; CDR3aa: CASSFPGGPRGNEQFF; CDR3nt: TGTGCCAGTAGTTTCCCTGGGGGCCCTCGTGGAAATGAGCAGTTCTTC